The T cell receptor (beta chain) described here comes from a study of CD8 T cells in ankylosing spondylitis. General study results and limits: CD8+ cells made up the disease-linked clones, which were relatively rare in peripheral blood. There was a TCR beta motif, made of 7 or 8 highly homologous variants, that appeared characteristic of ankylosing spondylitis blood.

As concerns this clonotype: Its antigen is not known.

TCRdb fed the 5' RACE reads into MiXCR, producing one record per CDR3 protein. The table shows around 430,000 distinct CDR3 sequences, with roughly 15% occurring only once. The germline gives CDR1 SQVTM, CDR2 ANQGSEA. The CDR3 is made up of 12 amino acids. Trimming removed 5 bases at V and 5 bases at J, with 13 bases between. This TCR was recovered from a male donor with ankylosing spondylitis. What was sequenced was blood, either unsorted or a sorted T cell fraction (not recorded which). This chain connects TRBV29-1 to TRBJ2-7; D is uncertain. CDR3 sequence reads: CSVKVRKNEQYF. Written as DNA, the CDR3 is TGCAGCGTTAAGGTCAGGAAGAACGAGCAGTACTTC.